The clone carrying this T cell receptor (beta chain) was detected ten times or more. CDR1 and CDR2 (germline): MNHEY, SVGEGT. The ends were cut back, 4 bases at V and 9 bases at J, with 22 bases in the middle. The CDR3 loop spans 16 amino acids. This entry comes from a study of T cells in Graves' hyperthyroidism and ophthalmopathy. Amplification of TCR beta CDR3 regions used RNA as the template. The study used the HTBI primer set for a first-round RT-PCR of the TCR CDR3. In TCRdb, the multiplex PCR reads were re-called with MiXCR into one record per CDR3 protein. The sample has about 700,000 distinct CDR3 sequences, about 15% seen once.

Sequenced material: blood. The source is a woman aged 18-30 years with Graves' hyperthyroidism. J is TRBJ2-1 and V is TRBV6-2 or TRBV6-3; perhaps TRBD2 as D (6 bases). The CDR3 here is CASSWTGVRRPGEQFF. CDR3 nucleotide sequence: TGTGCCAGCAGTTGGACGGGAGTAAGGCGACCGGGTGAGCAGTTCTTC.